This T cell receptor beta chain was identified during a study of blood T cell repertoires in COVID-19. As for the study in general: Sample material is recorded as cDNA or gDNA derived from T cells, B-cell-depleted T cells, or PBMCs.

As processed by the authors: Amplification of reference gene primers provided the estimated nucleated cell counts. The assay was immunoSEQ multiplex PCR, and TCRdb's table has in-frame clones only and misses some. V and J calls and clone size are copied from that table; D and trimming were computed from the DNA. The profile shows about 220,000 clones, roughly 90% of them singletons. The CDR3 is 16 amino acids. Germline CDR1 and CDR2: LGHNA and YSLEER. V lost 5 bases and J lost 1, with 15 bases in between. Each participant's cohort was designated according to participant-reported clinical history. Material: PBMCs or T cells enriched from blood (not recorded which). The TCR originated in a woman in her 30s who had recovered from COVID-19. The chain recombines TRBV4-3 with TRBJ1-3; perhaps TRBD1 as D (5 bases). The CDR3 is CASSTQQDSSGNTIYF. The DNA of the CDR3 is TGCGCCAGCAGCACACAACAGGATTCGTCTGGAAACACCATATATTTT.